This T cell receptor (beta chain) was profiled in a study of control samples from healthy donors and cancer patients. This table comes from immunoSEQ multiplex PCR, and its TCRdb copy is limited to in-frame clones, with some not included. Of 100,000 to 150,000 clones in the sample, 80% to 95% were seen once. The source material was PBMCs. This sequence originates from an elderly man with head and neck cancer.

CDR3 bases: TGTGCCAGCAGCGTAACGGGCGCCGGGGACACTGAAGCTTTCTTT. Translation: CASSVTGAGDTEAFF. The chain recombines TRBV9 with TRBJ1-1, with unresolved D. V was cut by 1 base and J by 3 bases, with 13 bases left in between. Germline V lookup: CDR1 SGDLS, CDR2 YYNGEE. This CDR3 has 15 residues.